Listed below are T cell receptor beta chains from one sample, sequenced in a study of cytomegalovirus exposure and HLA in healthy donors. Profiling relied on immunoSEQ multiplex PCR, and the TCRdb table lists in-frame clones only, not all of them. The sample holds 95,000 to 150,000 clones, 70% to 90% seen once. Input material: PBMCs. The receptors shown here come from a woman aged 30 to 39 in good health and CMV-seronegative. Each CDR3 is given with its conserved first and last residue. A D gene is named only where the DNA matches it firmly. Some rows have no size entry. The others give once, few or many, or a class for an expanded clone.

j_gene,d_gene,v_gene,abundance,CDR3aa,CDR3nt
TRBJ2-7,.,TRBV5-1,.,CASSLSEGREQYF,TGCGCCAGCAGCTTGTCCGAGGGTCGGGAGCAGTACTTC
TRBJ2-7,TRBD1,TRBV7-9,.,CASSPGQGIKASYEQYF,TGTGCCAGCAGCCCCGGACAGGGAATAAAGGCCTCCTACGAGCAGTACTTC
TRBJ1-2,.,TRBV21-1,.,CASSTRGFFRDRGNYGYTF,TGTGCCAGCAGCACACGGGGTTTTTTCCGGGACAGAGGTAACTATGGCTACACCTTC
TRBJ1-6,.,TRBV10-1,.,CASSGTLNSPLHF,TGCGCCAGCAGTGGGACACTGAATTCACCCCTCCACTTT
TRBJ1-4,.,TRBV7-9,.,CASTGVSEKLFF,TGTGCCAGCACGGGGGTTTCTGAAAAACTGTTTTTT
TRBJ2-4,.,TRBV6-1,.,CASSAGGQMKNIQYF,TGTGCCAGCAGCGCCGGCGGACAGATGAAAAACATTCAGTACTTC
TRBJ2-7,TRBD1,TRBV5-1,.,CASGQGVGEQYF,TGCGCCAGCGGACAGGGGGTTGGCGAGCAGTACTTC
TRBJ2-2,.,TRBV2,once,CASSGGAARTGELFF,TGTGCCAGCAGTGGAGGAGCGGCGCGTACCGGGGAGCTGTTTTTT
TRBJ2-7,.,TRBV7-9,.,CASSLNSGLREQYF,TGTGCCAGCAGCTTGAACAGTGGACTACGGGAGCAGTACTTC
TRBJ2-7,.,TRBV2,.,CASSSQGLSYEQYF,TGTGCCAGCAGTTCACAGGGACTAAGCTACGAGCAGTACTTC
TRBJ1-3,.,TRBV19,.,CASRRETIYF,TGTGCCAGTAGGCGCGAGACCATATATTTT
TRBJ2-7,.,TRBV30,.,CAWSAHPSGEQYF,TGTGCCTGGAGTGCCCACCCGTCGGGCGAGCAGTACTTC
TRBJ2-7,TRBD2,TRBV10-2,.,CASSGAGGPIEQYF,TGCGCCAGCAGTGGGGCGGGGGGGCCGATCGAGCAGTACTTC
TRBJ1-1,.,TRBV6-1,.,CASSLGLFTEAFF,TGTGCCAGCAGCCTGGGACTTTTCACTGAAGCTTTCTTT
TRBJ1-2,.,TRBV6-6,.,CASSYSGSNYGYTF,TGTGCCAGCAGTTACTCGGGGAGTAACTATGGCTACACCTTC
TRBJ2-4,TRBD1,TRBV6-1,.,CASSEAGQGEYF,TGTGCCAGCAGTGAAGCGGGACAGGGAGAGTACTTC
TRBJ2-1,.,TRBV12-1,.,CASSPYYQRGLQHPTNEQFF,TGTGCCAGCAGCCCCTACTACCAGCGGGGGCTCCAACACCCCACGAATGAGCAGTTCTTC
TRBJ2-7,.,TRBV30,once,CAWSDSEAGEQYF,TGTGCCTGGAGTGACTCTGAGGCGGGCGAGCAGTACTTC
TRBJ2-1,TRBD1,TRBV5-1,.,CASSLDPNRGLYNEQFF,TGCGCCAGCAGCTTGGACCCGAACAGGGGATTATACAATGAGCAGTTCTTC
TRBJ2-5,TRBD2,TRBV7-9,.,CASSSTSGGSETQYF,TGTGCCAGCAGCTCGACTAGCGGGGGGTCTGAGACCCAGTACTTC